This TCR beta chain was identified during a study of T cells in Graves' hyperthyroidism and ophthalmopathy (dated by TCRdb to between 2018 and 2021). Looking at the study overall: Peripheral blood was sampled at the time of initial diagnosis, prior to any treatment. To identify TCR V-J signatures that set the groups apart, the researchers used a discovery cohort of 100 patients, made up of 40 to 45 with Graves' ophthalmopathy and about 55 with stable Graves' hyperthyroidism. Whether ophthalmopathy could be predicted prospectively was tested in an independent validation cohort made up of 18 to 20 hyperthyroidism patients plus 17 patients who later progressed to ophthalmopathy. The 95 to 100 discovery patients were randomly divided into training and test sets at a 7:3 ratio. Thyroid tissue and blood T-cell repertoires from about six Graves' hyperthyroidism patients were also compared in the study. Following sampling, methimazole starting at 30 mg daily was given to hyperthyroidism patients, and high-dose intravenous methylprednisolone was given to ophthalmopathy patients. The paper reports TCR Vbeta CDR3 sequencing of roughly 140 peripheral blood samples: fewer than 50 ophthalmopathy, under 80 hyperthyroidism and around 17 progressor patients.

Moderately to severely active disease, a Clinical Activity Score of at least 3, a NOSPECS grade of at least 4, and a duration under 3 months were present in ophthalmopathy patients. The study excluded patients with uncontrolled infections, other autoimmune diseases, pregnancy or lactation. Diagnoses relied on clinical symptoms, serum thyroxine and TRAb, thyroid ultrasound and orbital computed tomography. PBMCs were separated from roughly 10 ml of fresh peripheral blood using Ficoll-Paque density gradient centrifugation. Total RNA was extracted with Trizol reagent, and quality was checked on an Agilent 2100 Bioanalyzer. Points on this clonotype: The specificity of this receptor is unknown. No qualities accompany the bases; no much larger clone lies one base away.

The TCR beta CDR3 regions were amplified from the RNA transcripts. A first-round RT-PCR of the TCR CDR3 used the HTBI primer set with the Qiagen OneStep RT-PCR kit. The libraries were constructed in a second round of multiplex PCR and then size-selected and purified. Libraries were sequenced paired-end with 100 bp reads on an Illumina HiSeq2000. The paper's data handling went like this. SOAPnuke was used to process the raw data, removing reads that contained adapters or uncalled bases, had a mean Phred below 15, or lacked an exact match to the constant primer or identifier. High-quality paired reads were merged with COPE v1.2.5, and unique nucleotide sequences were defined as clonotypes. Clonotypes were aligned to IMGT TRBV, TRBD and TRBJ reference segments using MiTCR v1.1. The analysis was restricted to V-J combinations with a frequency above 0.0001, which together covered just over 98% of the repertoires. A TCS score was defined as the ratio of F50 (clonal expansion) to E x V (chaos), with BLOSUM62-based TCRdist applied between CDR3 peptides within each V-J. Welch's t-statistics and random forest reduced fewer than 550 V-J features to 13, which were used in a naive Bayes classifier (R e1071). The raw public data were reprocessed by TCRdb itself: fastp quality trimming at Q25, MiXCR clonotype calling, in-frame beta chains only. Each entry is one CDR3 protein sequence, shown with its most common DNA and genes. The V and J calls were not made by the authors but by TCRdb's processing. This sample comprises around 600,000 distinct CDR3 sequences, roughly 15% of them detected only once. The ten most abundant clones make up around 13% of the sample.

Points the paper makes about the study in general: In validation, the model predicted progression to ophthalmopathy a median of around 6.5 months before onset, with 65% to 71% sensitivity and roughly 72% specificity. A model built on a 13 V-J signature distinguished ophthalmopathy from stable hyperthyroidism, reaching around 88% sensitivity and around 81% specificity in cross-validation and 80%/75% in testing. No statistical method was used to set the sample size in advance, and investigators knew the group allocation. Blood samples also contained most of the expanded thyroid clonotypes (frequency above 0.001), which suggests that blood repertoires may reflect thyroid immune responses.

Inclusive of the bounding cysteine and phenylalanine, the CDR3 is 14 residues long. Only the CDR3 part of the read is kept: 42 bases, read in frame from the first base. Cut back by 6 bases and 6 bases, the V and J ends lie 18 bases apart. For CDR1 and CDR2, the germline V gene lists SNHLY and FYNNEI. The receptor's source is a woman in her forties or fifties with Graves' ophthalmopathy. The V and J genes are TRBV2 and TRBJ2-7; the D assignment is uncertain and may be TRBD1 or TRBD2, with 7 bases supporting each. Sequencing was done on a sample of blood. The CDR3 loop reads CASRGGGSDSEQYF. The nucleotides read TGTGCCAGCAGAGGGGGCGGGAGCGACTCCGAGCAGTACTTC.